Below are 5 T cell receptor beta chains sequenced from a single sample in a study of low-dose radiotherapy and immunotherapy resistance in tumors (dated by TCRdb to between 2021 and 2024). TCRdb shows the sequencer as Illumina MiniSeq. TCRs were amplified with Phusion for 15 to 25 PCR cycles using a constant-region primer together with the adapter attached to the V primers. TCRdb trimmed the raw reads at Q25, called clones with MiXCR and kept productive beta chains. Rows merge per CDR3 protein into single entries with the most common DNA and genes. The sample includes tens of thousands of distinct CDR3 sequences, with over 9.5% observed a single time. The ten biggest clones cover roughly 6.2% of the sample. The time point label of this sample denotes: before trial treatment. Sequencing was performed on PBMCs, taken before treatment. The receptors stem from a female donor with ovarian cancer.

This clonotype was detected ten times or more. The rearrangement uses TRBV5-1 and TRBJ2-3; TRBD2 matches at 7 bases. CDR3 length: 14 amino acids. Trimming removed 4 bases from V and 2 bases from J; junction bases left unmatched: 4. Germline V CDR1 and CDR2: SGHRS, YFSETQ. The CDR3 protein is CASSGGEITDTQYF. As DNA, the CDR3 is TGCGCCAGCAGCGGGGGGGAGATCACAGATACGCAGTATTTT.

This clonotype was seen repeatedly, ten times or more. J is TRBJ2-1 and V is TRBV7-2, with 10 bases lining up with TRBD2. The germline CDR1 and CDR2 sequences are SGHTA and FQGNSA. V lost 5 bases and J lost 7; bases outside the gene matches: 8. The CDR3 is 15 amino acids. CDR3 protein: CASSVPSGSLNEQFF. The CDR3 DNA reads as TGTGCCAGCAGCGTCCCTAGCGGGAGTTTGAATGAGCAGTTCTTC.

This clonotype was detected many times. CDR3 in amino acids: CASSPRGAEPNTEAFF. The CDR3 DNA reads TGCGCCAGCAGCCCGCGGGGGGCAGAGCCCAACACTGAAGCTTTCTTT. V is TRBV5-1 and J is TRBJ1-1; the D gene is possibly TRBD1 (6 bases). The CDR3 sequence is 16 residues long. The germline V and J ends were trimmed by 4 bases and 2 bases, with 18 bases remaining between them. The germline V gene encodes CDR1 SGHRS and CDR2 YFSETQ.

This clonotype was seen ten or more times. The V call is TRBV7-9, the J call TRBJ2-1; TRBD2 agrees at 9 bases. The germline gives CDR1 SEHNR, CDR2 FQNEAQ (reference sequence). The CDR3 is 15 residues long. The trim removed 2 bases at V and 9 bases at J, leaving 8 bases unmatched. The CDR3 DNA reads as TGTGCCAGCAGCTTACAGGCGGGGGGGCCTGGTGAGCAGTTCTTC. This translates into CASSLQAGGPGEQFF.

The chain links TRBV5-4 to TRBJ2-5; 8 nucleotides match TRBD1. The germline CDR1 and CDR2 sequences are SGHNT and YYREEE (reference sequence). Unmatched junction bases numbered 9, after V lost 4 bases and J lost 7 bases. The CDR3 is 14 residues long. The CDR3 reads CASSPGQVERTQYF. DNA of the CDR3: TGTGCCAGCAGCCCGGGACAGGTCGAACGGACCCAGTACTTC.